This TCR beta chain originates from a study of blood T cell repertoires in COVID-19. At the level of the study: From the United States, Italy and Spain came samples of acute and convalescent COVID-19. The analysed material was cDNA or gDNA that came from T cells, B-cell-depleted T cells, or PBMCs.

Under the authors' procedure: It was from reference gene primer amplification that nucleated cell counts were estimated. TCRdb's table, derived via immunoSEQ multiplex PCR, lists solely in-frame clones and lacks some. The D gene and trimming were derived from the DNA, and the V and J assignments and clone size from that table. This sample carries roughly 260,000 clones, approximately 90% of them seen once, and the ten largest clones take around 1.8%. V shed 3 bases and J 7 bases; nucleotides not matched to a gene: 2. Germline lookup yields CDR1 MNHEY and CDR2 SMNVEV (reference sequence). The CDR3 is made up of 13 amino acids. Symptom resolution, clearance, or two negative PCRs marked donors in Cohort 3 as recovered.

This TCR derives from a woman aged 18-29 years who had recovered from COVID-19. The chain recombines TRBV27 with TRBJ1-4, with TRBD1 identical over 7 bases. Material: PBMCs or T cells enriched from blood (not recorded which). CDR3 DNA sequence: TGTGCCAGCAGTTTTACAGGGGTTGAAAAACTGTTTTTT. Its translation: CASSFTGVEKLFF.